A single sample gave rise to the 32 T cell receptor beta chains below, sequenced in a study of T cells in localized non-small cell lung cancer (dated by TCRdb to the early 2020s). Receptor libraries were prepared by the immunoSEQ multiplex PCR assay. The table was pulled from immuneACCESS by TCRdb, which kept in-frame rearrangements only. Such tables lose some clones; where checked, under half of the loss comes from unresolved V genes, and the rest has no known cause. The sample has tens of thousands of clones on record, more than 80% of them singletons. Approximately 6.5% of the sample comes from the top ten. Specimen: peripheral blood, collected before any cancer treatment. The receptors here all came from a female donor over 55 with stage I lung adenocarcinoma.

The chain links TRBV4-2 to TRBJ1-2; TRBD1 agrees at 10 bases. In germline, CDR1 is LGHNA, CDR2 YNFKEQ. V shed 3 bases, J shed 5 bases, and the junction held 15 bases outside the gene matches. This CDR3 region has 18 residues. CDR3 loop: CASSQTQHGTGVGYGYTF. The CDR3 nucleotides read TGTGCCAGCAGCCAGACACAGCATGGGACAGGGGTTGGGTATGGCTACACCTTC.

V and J are TRBV2 and TRBJ1-5; D is undetermined. V was shortened by 3 bases and J by 4 bases, with 13 bases between the two germline ends. There are 15 residues in the CDR3. Germline CDR1 SNHLY, CDR2 FYNNEI. The CDR3 DNA reads as TGTGCCAGCAGTGACGCCTTCGGTTTGAATCAGCCCCAGCATTTT. It translates to CASSDAFGLNQPQHF.

V usage is TRBV5-1 and J usage is TRBJ2-7; D perhaps matches TRBD2 (6 bases). This CDR3 region has 11 residues. The ends were cut back, 1 base at V and 12 bases at J, with 11 bases in the middle. Germline CDR1 reads SGHRS; CDR2 reads YFSETQ. The CDR3 coding sequence is TGCGCCAGCAGCTTGCCGGGGGTCATGTACTTC. It yields the protein CASSLPGVMYF.

V is TRBV6-6 and J is TRBJ1-5, with D maybe TRBD1 (6 bases). The CDR3 is 16 amino acids. The V end was cut by 7 bases, the J end by 0 bases, with 16 bases between. CDR1 is MNHNY, CDR2 SVGAGI, per germline (reference sequence). The CDR3 loop reads CASMRATGFSNQPQHF. CDR3 nucleotides: TGTGCCAGCATGAGAGCGACAGGATTTAGCAATCAGCCCCAGCATTTT.

This rearrangement joins TRBV7-6 to TRBJ2-7, with D tentatively TRBD2 (6 bases). Germline V gives CDR1 SGHVS, CDR2 FNYEAQ. This CDR3 has 14 residues. Trimming pared 0 bases from V and 0 bases from J, leaving 6 bases between. The CDR3 DNA reads as TGTGCCAGCAGCTTAGCCGGGAGCTCCTACGAGCAGTACTTC. This translates into CASSLAGSSYEQYF. Complete variable domain (other parts from reference TRBV7-6 and TRBJ2-7): GAGVSQSPRYKVTKRGQDVALRCDPISGHVSLYWYRQALGQGPEFLTYFNYEAQQDKSGLPNDRFSAERPEGSISTLTIQRTEQRDSAMYRCASSLAGSSYEQYFGPGTRLTVT.

This chain connects TRBV2 to TRBJ2-6, with 12 bases identical to TRBD1. CDR3 length equals 17 residues. Germline-derived CDR1 and CDR2 are SNHLY and FYNNEI. With V trimmed by 7 bases and J by 2 bases, 6 bases remained unmatched. CDR3 in DNA: TGTGCCAGCACCAGGGACAGGGGGCTTCCTGGGGCCAACGTCCTGACTTTC. Residues: CASTRDRGLPGANVLTF.

The chain links TRBV19 to TRBJ1-2, with 7 bases identical to TRBD1. Germline assignment: CDR1 LNHDA and CDR2 SQIVND (reference sequence). Germline trimming cut 7 bases from V and 5 bases from J; bases unmatched to any gene: 13. The CDR3 length is 15 residues. This CDR3 is CASKGMTGRGYGYTF. The CDR3 nucleotides read TGTGCCAGTAAGGGCATGACAGGGAGGGGTTATGGCTACACCTTC.

The J gene is TRBJ1-4, the V gene TRBV28; D ambiguous. V was shortened by 5 bases and J by 3 bases, with 4 bases between the two germline ends. Looked up from germline, CDR1 is MDHEN and CDR2 is SYDVKM. The CDR3 totals 12 residues. CDR3 sequence: CASSVANEKLFF. DNA for the CDR3: TGTGCCAGCAGTGTAGCTAATGAAAAACTGTTTTTT. Based on the CDR3 plus reference TRBV28 and TRBJ1-4, the full variable domain is DVKVTQSSRYLVKRTGEKVFLECVQDMDHENMFWYRQDPGLGLRLIYFSYDVKMKEKGDIPEGYSVSREKKERFSLILESASTNQTSMYLCASSVANEKLFFGSGTQLSVL.

This clone was detected only a few times. The chain recombines TRBV2 with TRBJ2-2; no reliable D call. Germline assignment: CDR1 SNHLY and CDR2 FYNNEI. This CDR3 region has 13 residues. V dropped 2 bases and J dropped 7 bases, with 8 bases sitting between them. The CDR3 DNA sequence: TGTGCCAGCAGTGAATTGGTGAACGGGGAGCTGTTTTTT. Translating gives CASSELVNGELFF. The full variable domain, with the rest looked up from reference TRBV2 and TRBJ2-2, is EPEVTQTPSHQVTQMGQEVILRCVPISNHLYFYWYRQILGQKVEFLVSFYNNEISEKSEIFDDQFSVERPDGSNFTLKIRSTKLEDSAMYFCASSELVNGELFFGEGSRLTVL.

The CDR3 loop reads CASSPPGGALFGNEQFF. In DNA form, the CDR3 reads TGTGCCAGCAGCCCCCCCGGGGGGGCTTTGTTCGGCAATGAGCAGTTCTTC. This chain links TRBV11-2 with TRBJ2-1; 8 bases are shared with TRBD2. Germline V gene data show CDR1 as SGHAT and CDR2 as FQNNGV. With 5 bases clipped from V and 6 bases from J, the junction kept 15 bases outside the gene matches. The CDR3 has 17 amino acids.

V and J are TRBV5-1 and TRBJ1-4; 7 nucleotides match TRBD1. J lost 7 bases, V lost 4 bases, and 13 bases had no gene match. This CDR3 has 16 amino acids. The germline V gene has CDR1 SGHRS and CDR2 YFSETQ. The CDR3 region is CASSPTPQGQGEKLFF. CDR3 nucleotides: TGCGCCAGCAGCCCGACTCCACAGGGGCAAGGTGAAAAACTGTTTTTT. Filled out from reference TRBV5-1 and TRBJ1-4, the complete variable domain reads KAGVTQTPRYLIKTRGQQVTLSCSPISGHRSVSWYQQTPGQGLQFLFEYFSETQRNKGNFPGRFSGRQFSNSRSEMNVSTLELGDSALYLCASSPTPQGQGEKLFFGSGTQLSVL.

J is TRBJ2-3 and V is TRBV4-1, with D perhaps matching TRBD1 or TRBD2 (5 bases each). The germline V gene has CDR1 MGHRA and CDR2 YSYEKL. The V and J ends lost 1 base and 4 bases respectively, with 15 bases between them. The CDR3 covers 16 residues. CDR3 nucleotides: TGCGCCAGCAGCCAAGGGGATTCCTGGGGGTCAGATACGCAGTATTTT. Translating gives CASSQGDSWGSDTQYF.

V is TRBV10-3 and J is TRBJ2-7, with 12 bases identical to TRBD2. The junction had 8 bases not matched to a gene; V was cut back by 10 bases and J by 4 bases. CDR3 length equals 14 residues. Germline V gene data show CDR1 as ENHRY and CDR2 as SYGVKD. The CDR3 nucleotides are TGTGCCACCGGGGCACTAGCGGGGGGATACGAGCAGTACGTC. As protein: CATGALAGGYEQYV.

This chain joins TRBV25-1 and TRBJ1-2, with D uncertain. Germline V gene lookup returns CDR1 MGHDK and CDR2 SYGVNS. The CDR3 loop spans 16 amino acids. Deletions cut 0 bases from V and 5 bases from J, with 16 bases between. CDR3 loop: CASSEYGTRVLYGYTF. CDR3 DNA: TGTGCCAGCAGTGAATATGGTACAAGGGTCCTTTATGGCTACACCTTC.

The chain couples TRBV19 to TRBJ1-6, with D perhaps matching TRBD1 (6 bases). Germline CDR1 LNHDA, CDR2 SQIVND (reference sequence). V lost 8 bases, J lost 11 bases, and 10 bases lay in between. The CDR3 has 11 amino acids. CDR3 DNA sequence: TGTGCCAGTGGTGGGGGCCCACCCCTCCACTTT. As protein: CASGGGPPLHF. Variable domain in full (rest from reference TRBV19 and TRBJ1-6): DGGITQSPKYLFRKEGQNVTLSCEQNLNHDAMYWYRQDPGQGLRLIYYSQIVNDFQKGDIAEGYSVSREKKESFPLTVTSAQKNPTAFYLCASGGGPPLHFGNGTRLTVT.

The V gene is TRBV27, the J gene TRBJ1-2; D gene ambiguous. This CDR3 spans 14 amino acids. Per the germline V gene, CDR1 is MNHEY and CDR2 is SMNVEV (reference sequence). Trimming removed 5 bases from V and 8 bases from J, with 18 bases in between. CDR3 sequence (DNA): TGTGCCAGCAGTGCGGTCGCCCGGGAAACCGGCTACACCTTC. It yields the protein CASSAVARETGYTF.

The rearrangement links TRBV7-6 to TRBJ1-4; possible D gene TRBD1, 5 bases. The CDR3 has 16 amino acids. The germline CDR1 and CDR2 sequences are SGHVS and FNYEAQ. Trimming shortened V by 5 bases and J by 8 bases, and 21 bases separated the two germline ends. CDR3 nucleotides: TGTGCCAGCAGCCATAGAGGAGGAGCAGGGAGGGAAAAACTGTTTTTT. Translation gives CASSHRGGAGREKLFF.

This clone was detected a few times. This chain links TRBV28 with TRBJ1-2; D not resolved. V was shortened by 3 bases and J by 7 bases, with 12 bases between the two germline ends. Germline V gene data show CDR1 as MDHEN and CDR2 as SYDVKM. This CDR3 spans 13 amino acids. The CDR3 nucleotides are TGTGCCAGCAGTTTGTGGGGTCGGCGTGGCTACACCTTC. This encodes CASSLWGRRGYTF.

The genes are TRBV18 and TRBJ1-4; no definite D call. The CDR3 is made up of 12 amino acids. Trimming left V 5 bases short and J 10 bases short, with 11 bases between. Per the germline V gene, CDR1 is KGHSH and CDR2 is LQKENI. The DNA of the CDR3 is TGTGCCAGCTCAGCGGACGTGTTAAAACTGTTTTTT. Its protein is CASSADVLKLFF.

This chain joins TRBV10-3 and TRBJ1-1; 8 nucleotides agree with TRBD1. V lost 6 bases, J lost 3 bases, and 6 bases stayed unmatched. The length of the CDR3 is 14 residues. From germline, CDR1 is ENHRY and CDR2 SYGVKD. For the CDR3, the DNA is TGTGCCATCAGCCTACAGGGGGAGGACACTGAAGCTTTCTTT. As protein: CAISLQGEDTEAFF.

V gene TRBV7-2 combines with J gene TRBJ2-3; TRBD2 might be the D (6 bases). The CDR3 length is 16 residues. Germline V gives CDR1 SGHTA, CDR2 FQGNSA. Trimming stripped 3 bases from V and 1 base from J, with 14 bases between. The CDR3 region is CASSFRLRGRTDTQYF. The CDR3 coding sequence is TGTGCCAGCAGCTTTAGGTTGCGGGGACGCACAGATACGCAGTATTTT.

This chain links TRBV5-1 with TRBJ1-1; D remains unclear. Trimming shortened V by 1 base and J by 7 bases, and 17 bases separated the two germline ends. Germline V gives CDR1 SGHRS, CDR2 YFSETQ. The CDR3 spans 15 residues. Here the CDR3 DNA reads TGCGCCAGCAGCTTGACTCTTGGCCTCGAGGGTGAAGCTTTCTTT. This translates into CASSLTLGLEGEAFF. The entire variable domain, with the rest obtained from reference TRBV5-1 and TRBJ1-1, is as follows: KAGVTQTPRYLIKTRGQQVTLSCSPISGHRSVSWYQQTPGQGLQFLFEYFSETQRNKGNFPGRFSGRQFSNSRSEMNVSTLELGDSALYLCASSLTLGLEGEAFFGQGTRLTVV.

The V call is TRBV6-5, the J call TRBJ2-2; 10 nucleotides align to TRBD2. This CDR3 is built from 15 residues. The ends lost 7 bases at V and 6 bases at J; junction bases unmatched: 8. Germline-derived CDR1 and CDR2 are MNHEY and SVGAGI. CDR3 DNA sequence: TGTGCCAGCACCTCCCTAGCGGGGGTCTCCGGGGAGCTGTTTTTT. Protein product: CASTSLAGVSGELFF.

This chain joins TRBV19 and TRBJ1-1; D gene uncertain. The CDR3 contains 13 residues. Trimming removed 1 base at V and 4 bases at J, with 7 bases between. CDR1 and CDR2 (germline): LNHDA, SQIVND (reference sequence). CDR3 amino acids: CASSIGEGTEAFF. In nucleotides, the CDR3 is TGTGCCAGTAGTATAGGCGAGGGCACTGAAGCTTTCTTT.

This rearrangement joins TRBV27 to TRBJ2-1; 10 bases agree with TRBD2. The CDR3 consists of 17 residues. V was pared by 0 bases and J by 7 bases, with 9 bases of the junction left unmatched. The germline V gene has CDR1 MNHEY and CDR2 SMNVEV (reference sequence). The CDR3 protein is CASSLSILAGYINEQFF. The CDR3 region has the DNA TGTGCCAGCAGTTTATCGATACTAGCGGGGTACATAAATGAGCAGTTCTTC.

This chain joins TRBV27 and TRBJ1-1; 7 nucleotides align to TRBD1. The length of the CDR3 is 13 residues. V was clipped by 3 bases and J by 11 bases; unmatched bases: 9. Germline V gene data show CDR1 as MNHEY and CDR2 as SMNVEV (reference sequence). The CDR3, as DNA: TGTGCCAGCAGTTTCCTTGGACAGGACGACGCTTTCTTT. Amino acid sequence: CASSFLGQDDAFF.

The J gene is TRBJ2-1, the V gene TRBV11-3; D not certain. The CDR3 totals 15 residues. Germline assignment: CDR1 SGHNT and CDR2 YENEEA. V lost 2 bases and J 3 bases, leaving 11 bases between the germline ends. CDR3 in amino acids: CASSLMGIGYNEQFF. In DNA, the CDR3 is TGTGCCAGCAGCTTAATGGGTATAGGCTACAATGAGCAGTTCTTC.

The rearrangement uses TRBV5-1 and TRBJ1-6, with TRBD1 as a possible D gene (5 bases). This CDR3 region has 16 residues. From germline, CDR1 is SGHRS and CDR2 YFSETQ. V was clipped by 4 bases and J by 4 bases, with 15 bases between them. CDR3: CASSPTLEGYNSPLHF. DNA of the CDR3: TGCGCCAGCAGCCCCACATTAGAGGGGTATAATTCACCCCTCCACTTT.

V gene TRBV10-3 combines with J gene TRBJ1-1; 7 bases are shared with TRBD1. The V and J ends lost 6 bases and 2 bases, in that order; junction bases with no gene match: 12. The CDR3 runs to 16 residues. CDR1 and CDR2 (germline): ENHRY, SYGVKD. The CDR3 DNA reads TGTGCCATCAGACGAAGGACAGGCCTCACCAACACTGAAGCTTTCTTT. This encodes CAIRRRTGLTNTEAFF.

CDR3 in DNA: TGTGCCAGCAGCCCCCGGTCGGGGATTGGGGGGAGTAGCTATACGCAGTATTTT. Amino acid sequence: CASSPRSGIGGSSYTQYF. V is TRBV28 and J is TRBJ2-3, with D perhaps TRBD2 (6 bases). Germline loops: CDR1 MDHEN, CDR2 SYDVKM. V was clipped by 6 bases and J by 7 bases, with 29 bases between them. This CDR3 is 18 amino acids long.

V is TRBV5-1 and J is TRBJ2-2; unclear D gene. Trimming stripped 0 bases from V and 0 bases from J, with 6 bases between. Germline V gene sequence: CDR1 SGHRS, CDR2 YFSETQ. This CDR3 comprises 15 residues. CDR3 region: CASSLEVANTGELFF. Here the CDR3 DNA reads TGCGCCAGCAGCTTGGAGGTAGCGAACACCGGGGAGCTGTTTTTT.

This chain joins TRBV6-6 and TRBJ1-3; unclear D gene. There are 14 residues in the CDR3. Trimming stripped 8 bases from V and 1 base from J, with 12 bases between. Looked up from germline, CDR1 is MNHNY and CDR2 is SVGAGI (reference sequence). CDR3 amino acids: CASLKPQSGNTIYF. The CDR3 bases are TGTGCCAGCTTAAAACCCCAGTCTGGAAACACCATATATTTT.